Below, 30 T cell receptor beta chains from the same sample are listed, as sequenced in a study of early T cells in non-severe SARS-CoV-2 infection (dated by TCRdb to about 2021). Receptors were amplified or captured by 5' RACE. For sequencing, a NextSeq 500 was employed. TCRdb reran the public reads through fastp at Q25 and MiXCR, keeping productive beta chains. When rows share a CDR3 protein, they turn into one entry using the most common DNA and genes. In this sample the table shows 20,000 to 25,000 distinct CDR3 sequences, 3.5% to 5% of which occur a single time. 20% of the sample goes to the ten largest clones. The sequenced material came from whole blood. These receptors all stem from an adult who was a healthcare worker with PCR-confirmed SARS-CoV-2 infection or an uninfected control (not recorded which).

This clonotype showed up many times. A read error may produce the germline difference seen at one junction end. The CDR3 DNA reads TGTGCCAGCAGTATAGCGGATCCCCAAGAGACCCAGTACTTC. It translates to CASSIADPQETQYF. This rearrangement joins TRBV12-3 or TRBV12-4 to TRBJ2-5, with a weak D call TRBD2 (6 bases). The CDR3 runs 14 residues.

The chain joins TRBV12-3 or TRBV12-4 to TRBJ2-7; 7 nucleotides agree with TRBD2. The CDR3 length is 15 residues. The trim removed 6 bases at V and 2 bases at J, leaving 10 bases unmatched. The CDR3: CASSSGGSAPYEQYF. The DNA of the CDR3 is TGTGCCAGCAGCTCTGGCGGGAGTGCACCCTACGAGCAGTACTTC.

This clonotype showed up many times. CDR3 sequence: CSVATGTGNEKLFF. CDR3 nucleotides: TGCAGCGTTGCTACCGGGACAGGAAATGAAAAACTGTTTTTT. The chain is built from TRBV29-1 and TRBJ1-4, with 8 nucleotides matching TRBD1. J lost 5 bases, V lost 4 bases, and 6 bases had no gene match. This CDR3 spans 14 amino acids. Germline CDR1 SQVTM, CDR2 ANQGSEA.

This clonotype appeared many times. The gene calls are TRBV27 and TRBJ2-7; 9 nucleotides match TRBD1. This CDR3 contains 14 residues. Germline assignment: CDR1 MNHEY and CDR2 SMNVEV (reference sequence). The V gene end was trimmed by 6 bases and the J gene end by 6 bases; junction bases not matched to a gene: 9. CDR3 in amino acids: CASSRGQGGGEQYF. The CDR3, as DNA: TGTGCCAGCAGCCGGGGACAGGGTGGGGGCGAGCAGTACTTC.

This clonotype occurred many times. The V gene is TRBV6-1, the J gene TRBJ2-3, with D perhaps TRBD2 (5 bases). Germline V gene data show CDR1 as MNHNS and CDR2 as SASEGT. V was trimmed by 5 bases and J by 5 bases, leaving 20 bases between them. The CDR3 totals 16 residues. CDR3 nucleotide sequence: TGTGCCAGCAGTCCCACCACGTCCCGGGCGGGAGATACGCAGTATTTT. It is translated as CASSPTTSRAGDTQYF.

This chain joins TRBV18 and TRBJ2-5; a weak D match, TRBD2 (6 bases). CDR3 size: 15 residues. Per germline, CDR1 KGHSH and CDR2 LQKENI. Trimming left V 0 bases short and J 2 bases short, with 10 bases between. The CDR3 spells CASSPPRGIQETQYF. CDR3 DNA: TGTGCCAGCTCACCACCCCGGGGGATACAAGAGACCCAGTACTTC.

This clonotype was detected many times. The chain uses TRBV4-3 and TRBJ1-4; TRBD1 matches at 8 bases. With 1 base clipped from V and 4 bases from J, the junction kept 11 bases outside the gene matches. Per the germline V gene, CDR1 is LGHNA and CDR2 is YSLEER. The CDR3 contains 18 residues. The CDR3 here is CASSQARAGGVGNEKLFF. The CDR3 DNA reads as TGCGCCAGCAGCCAAGCTAGGGCAGGGGGCGTGGGTAATGAAAAACTGTTTTTT.

This clonotype was picked up many times. The chain has TRBV5-6 and TRBJ2-3; no firm D call. With 4 bases removed from V and 2 bases from J, the gap between germline ends came to 5 bases. CDR1 and CDR2 (germline): SGHDT, YYEEEE. The CDR3 contains 12 residues. The CDR3 DNA reads as TGTGCCAGCAGCCGTCCCACAGATACGCAGTATTTT. Translating gives CASSRPTDTQYF.

This clonotype was detected many times. The chain has TRBV20-1 and TRBJ2-7, with 11 positions matching TRBD2. This CDR3 contains 13 residues. Germline CDR1 is DFQATT and CDR2 is SNEGSKA (reference sequence). The V segment lost 5 bases and the J segment 3 bases; nucleotides outside the gene matches: 3. For the CDR3, the DNA is TGCAGTGCTGAGACTAGCGGGAACTACGAGCAGTACTTC. Amino acid sequence: CSAETSGNYEQYF.

Ten or more counts support this clonotype. J is TRBJ2-7 and V is TRBV6-2 or TRBV6-3; 9 bases map to TRBD2. This CDR3 has 15 residues. J lost 9 bases, V lost 6 bases, and 15 bases had no gene match. Germline lookup yields CDR1 MNHEY and CDR2 SVGEGT. This CDR3 reads CASSLPGVAGEVQYF. In nucleotides, the CDR3 is TGTGCCAGCAGCCTCCCGGGGGTAGCGGGAGAGGTGCAGTACTTC.

This clonotype appeared many times. The J gene is TRBJ1-1, the V gene TRBV3-1; no definite D call. The germline gives CDR1 LGHDT, CDR2 YNNKEL (reference sequence). Trimming stripped 4 bases from V and 1 base from J, with 10 bases between. This CDR3 spans 14 amino acids. The CDR3 sequence: CASSRRRQNTEAFF. CDR3 bases: TGTGCCAGCAGCCGCCGCAGACAGAACACTGAAGCTTTCTTT.

This clonotype was counted at least ten times. The CDR3 loop is CASSFLGTGDHEQFF. The CDR3 DNA follows: TGTGCCAGCAGCTTTCTCGGGACAGGGGATCATGAGCAGTTCTTC. The chain employs TRBV7-2 and TRBJ2-1; TRBD1 aligns across 10 bases. With 3 bases clipped from V and 8 bases from J, the junction kept 7 bases outside the gene matches. The CDR3 extends over 15 amino acids. Germline V gives CDR1 SGHTA, CDR2 FQGNSA.

This clonotype was found many times. V usage is TRBV20-1 and J usage is TRBJ2-3; a possible D gene is TRBD1 (5 bases). The V end lost 3 bases, the J end lost 8 bases, and 15 bases lay between the germline ends. This CDR3 is built from 13 residues. Germline V gene sequence: CDR1 DFQATT, CDR2 SNEGSKA (reference sequence). As DNA, the CDR3 is TGCAGTGCTAGCGTAGGGGCTGGCCCTACGCAGTATTTT. Translation: CSASVGAGPTQYF.

This clonotype occurred many times. CDR3: CASSLAMGQGNEQYF. The CDR3 coding sequence is TGTGCCAGCAGCTTAGCTATGGGACAGGGGAACGAGCAGTACTTC. The V and J genes are TRBV7-9 and TRBJ2-7, with 10 positions matching TRBD1. The CDR3 is 15 residues long. Germline lookup yields CDR1 SEHNR and CDR2 FQNEAQ (reference sequence). The J segment lost 5 bases and the V segment lost 0 bases, leaving 4 bases of the junction unmatched.

This clonotype was seen a handful of times. The chain has TRBV11-2 and TRBJ2-7; 8 bases match TRBD1. J lost 3 bases, V lost 8 bases, and 3 bases had no gene match. The CDR3 is made up of 12 amino acids. Germline assignment: CDR1 SGHAT and CDR2 FQNNGV. CDR3 DNA sequence: TGTGCCAGCGGTGGACAGGGCTACGAGCAGTACTTC. It encodes CASGGQGYEQYF.

This clonotype showed up many times. The chain combines TRBV5-1 with TRBJ1-1, with a weak D call TRBD1 (6 bases). Germline CDR1 reads SGHRS; CDR2 reads YFSETQ. The CDR3 is 12 residues long. The V end was cut by 0 bases, the J end by 8 bases, with 8 bases between. The DNA for the CDR3 is TGCGCCAGCAGCTTGGCTCAGGGGGAAGCTTTCTTT. Translation gives CASSLAQGEAFF.

Comments on this clonotype: This clone may be a read error of a much larger clone one base away. The V call is TRBV6-1, the J call TRBJ1-1; weak D call: TRBD1 (5 bases). This CDR3 is 15 amino acids long. The germline V gene has CDR1 MNHNS and CDR2 SASEGT. DNA of the CDR3: TGTGTCAGTGAGTCCGGGCCAGGGAATCGGGCTGAAGCTTTCTTT. Protein sequence: CVSESGPGNRAEAFF.

Notes on this clonotype: Being one base from a much bigger clone, this may be a read error. The CDR3 does not close with the conserved phenylalanine or tryptophan, likely indicating a read error. For the CDR3, the DNA is TGTGCCGCAAAGGCGCAGGGTACGGCTAATGAAAAACTGTTTTCT. Translated: CAAKAQGTANEKLFS. The chain is built from TRBV19 and TRBJ1-4; a possible D gene is TRBD1 (5 bases). Germline CDR1 LNHDA, CDR2 SQIVND (reference sequence). V was cut by 11 bases and J by 3 bases, with 19 bases left in between. The CDR3 is 15 amino acids.

The chain has TRBV11-2 and TRBJ1-3; D ambiguous. CDR3 length: 16 amino acids. The V end was cut by 0 bases, the J end by 9 bases, with 18 bases between. CDR1 is SGHAT, CDR2 FQNNGV, per germline. In DNA form, the CDR3 reads TGTGCCAGCAGCTTAGATATCGGTAGCGTTTACGGCACCATATATTTT. Translated, it gives CASSLDIGSVYGTIYF.

Judged by abundance, this clonotype is medium-sized. The chain employs TRBV7-2 and TRBJ2-1, with D hard to call. This CDR3 contains 17 residues. CDR1 is SGHTA and CDR2 is FQGNSA in the germline V gene. Trimming took 3 bases from V and 6 from J, leaving 21 bases between them. CDR3 residues: CASSFGRYYQFPNEQFF. The DNA for the CDR3 is TGTGCCAGCAGCTTTGGCCGGTATTACCAATTTCCCAATGAGCAGTTCTTC.

This clonotype showed up many times. CDR3 DNA: TGTGCCAGCAGCCCTCGGGTTAGCGGGACCCACAATGAGCAGTTCTTC. This sequence encodes CASSPRVSGTHNEQFF. The chain links TRBV9 to TRBJ2-1, with TRBD2 matching over 8 bases. Germline lookup yields CDR1 SGDLS and CDR2 YYNGEE. Germline trimming cut 4 bases from V and 5 bases from J; bases unmatched to any gene: 11. This CDR3 contains 16 residues.

This clonotype was counted many times. The chain recombines TRBV2 with TRBJ1-1; 9 bases fit TRBD1. This CDR3 is built from 14 residues. V was clipped by 11 bases and J by 4 bases; unmatched bases: 11. Per the germline V gene, CDR1 is SNHLY and CDR2 is FYNNEI. In DNA, the CDR3 is TGTGCCGGAGGCCAACAGGGGGCAGGCACTGAAGCTTTCTTT. Translation gives CAGGQQGAGTEAFF.

This clonotype has at least ten counts. The rearrangement joins TRBV4-3 to TRBJ2-1; D is undetermined. The V end was cut by 4 bases, the J end by 0 bases, with 19 bases between. This CDR3 has 18 amino acids. Germline CDR1 reads LGHNA; CDR2 reads YSLEER. The CDR3 coding sequence is TGCGCCAGCAGCCGGACCTCCCGAGGAAAGAGCTCCTACAATGAGCAGTTCTTC. Encoded protein: CASSRTSRGKSSYNEQFF.

This clonotype was found many times. This rearrangement joins TRBV6-6 to TRBJ2-1, with D possibly TRBD2 on 7 matching bases. Trimming cost V 6 bases and J 12 bases, with 12 bases left between them. The germline gives CDR1 MNHNY, CDR2 SVGAGI (reference sequence). The CDR3 consists of 11 residues. The CDR3 DNA follows: TGTGCCAGCAGCCGGGGAGGGGGGCAGTTCTTC. The encoded protein is CASSRGGGQFF.

This clonotype was seen a handful of times. This chain connects TRBV6-2 or TRBV6-3 to TRBJ2-7; a possible D gene is TRBD2 (7 bases). Germline-derived CDR1 and CDR2 are MNHEY and SVGEGT. V lost 8 bases and J lost 7, with 18 bases in between. CDR3 length equals 13 residues. CDR3 loop: CASSAGAPGEQYF. CDR3 coding DNA: TGTGCCAGCTCGGCGGGGGCCCCTGGGGAGCAGTACTTC.

This clonotype showed up many times. The chain combines TRBV14 with TRBJ2-3, with D maybe TRBD2 (5 bases). CDR3 size: 17 residues. Germline values: CDR1 SGHDN, CDR2 FVKESK. Trimming left V 2 bases short and J 2 bases short, with 17 bases between. CDR3: CASSQIGFSGYTDTQYF. Written as DNA, the CDR3 is TGTGCCAGCAGCCAAATCGGTTTCAGCGGTTACACAGATACGCAGTATTTT.

In its sample, this clonotype was seen a few times. This chain joins TRBV7-3 and TRBJ2-7; D unresolved. This CDR3 comprises 14 residues. The germline CDR1 and CDR2 sequences are SGHTA and FQGTGA. Trimming took 10 bases from V and 7 from J, leaving 23 bases between them. CDR3 sequence reads: CATYKGPRSGEQYF. The CDR3 region has the DNA TGTGCCACCTATAAAGGACCTAGATCTGGTGAGCAGTACTTC.

This clonotype has at least ten counts. The rearrangement uses TRBV20-1 and TRBJ1-1; D remains unclear. Germline CDR1 reads DFQATT; CDR2 reads SNEGSKA (reference sequence). The ends were cut back, 3 bases at V and 0 bases at J, with 20 bases in the middle. The CDR3 covers 17 residues. The CDR3, as DNA: TGCAGTGCTAGTTTCAGTTCGCATGGGAGTTTGAACACTGAAGCTTTCTTT. It encodes CSASFSSHGSLNTEAFF.

This clonotype was recorded a few times. The V and J genes are TRBV30 and TRBJ2-3; D is tentatively TRBD1 or TRBD2 (5 bases each). This CDR3 spans 15 amino acids. Germline assignment: CDR1 GTSNPN and CDR2 SVGIG (reference sequence). Trimming left V 2 bases short and J 7 bases short, with 19 bases between. CDR3 protein: CAWSPPGPRTYTQYF. CDR3 nucleotide sequence: TGTGCCTGGAGTCCCCCGGGACCCCGCACCTATACGCAGTATTTT.

This clonotype was recorded many times. The V gene is TRBV19, the J gene TRBJ2-1, with 7 bases matching TRBD1. The J segment lost 11 bases and the V segment lost 3 bases, leaving 10 bases of the junction unmatched. The germline V gene encodes CDR1 LNHDA and CDR2 SQIVND (reference sequence). The CDR3 runs 14 residues. This chain's CDR3 is CASSMPPSGQKQFF. In nucleotides, the CDR3 is TGTGCCAGTAGTATGCCGCCATCGGGACAGAAGCAGTTCTTC.